These 29 T cell receptor beta chains were all obtained from the same sample, sequenced in a study of T cells in Graves' hyperthyroidism and ophthalmopathy. Amplified TCR beta CDR3 regions came from RNA transcripts. First-round RT-PCR with HTBI primers amplified the TCR CDR3 region. TCRdb reanalysed the multiplex PCR reads using MiXCR and keeps one entry per CDR3 protein. The data hold about 720,000 distinct CDR3 sequences, with roughly a sixth observed a single time. Input material: blood. The receptors derive from a woman aged 50 to 60 with Graves' hyperthyroidism that later progressed to Graves' ophthalmopathy.

This clonotype was observed many times. The V gene is TRBV5-8, the J gene TRBJ2-7; 9 nucleotides align to TRBD2. Unmatched junction bases numbered 9, after V lost 0 bases and J lost 2 bases. The CDR3 covers 17 residues. In germline, CDR1 is SGHTS, CDR2 YDEGEE. The DNA of the CDR3 is TGTGCCAGCAGCTTGGCCAGGAGCGGGGGGCCCCCCTACGAGCAGTACTTC. Translating gives CASSLARSGGPPYEQYF.

The chain has TRBV5-5 and TRBJ1-2; D is uncertain. The CDR3 length is 15 residues. V was pared by 4 bases and J by 0 bases, with 13 bases between. CDR1 is SGHKS, CDR2 YYEKEE, per germline (reference sequence). In DNA, the CDR3 is TGTGCCAGCAGCCCCGACCCAGGCTCTAACTATGGCTACACCTTC. It translates to CASSPDPGSNYGYTF.

Worth noting for this clonotype: This may stem from a read error, because a much larger clone lies one nucleotide away. The V and J genes are TRBV2 and TRBJ2-7, with 9 bases fitting TRBD1. Germline CDR1 is SNHLY and CDR2 is FYNNEI. This CDR3 is built from 15 residues. CDR3 nucleotides: TGTGCCAGCAGTGAACTTCTTGGACAGGGGTACGGGCAGTACTTC. It translates to CASSELLGQGYGQYF.

This clonotype was counted ten times or more. V and J are TRBV5-1 and TRBJ1-2; D is ambiguous. CDR3 size: 12 residues. V was pared by 3 bases and J by 5 bases, with 8 bases between. CDR1 is SGHRS, CDR2 YFSETQ, per germline. The CDR3: CASSSDLYGYTF. The CDR3 coding sequence is TGCGCCAGCAGCTCCGACCTATATGGCTACACCTTC.

The V gene is TRBV10-1, the J gene TRBJ2-1; 13 nucleotides line up with TRBD2. CDR1 is WNHNN and CDR2 is SYGVQD in the germline V gene (reference sequence). With 4 bases clipped from V and 8 bases from J, the junction kept 5 bases outside the gene matches. The length of the CDR3 is 15 residues. CDR3 region: CASSATSGGEDEQFF. The CDR3 bases are TGCGCCAGCAGTGCAACTAGCGGGGGGGAGGATGAGCAGTTCTTC.

The chain joins TRBV10-1 to TRBJ2-4; 13 bases match TRBD2. This CDR3 region has 16 residues. The germline CDR1 and CDR2 sequences are WNHNN and SYGVQD (reference sequence). Trimming at V came to 3 bases and at J to 7 bases, leaving 6 bases not matched to a gene. CDR3 sequence (DNA): TGCGCCAGCAGTGAAAGACTAGCGGGGGGATTGAACATTCAGTACTTC. This gives the protein CASSERLAGGLNIQYF.

V usage is TRBV27 and J usage is TRBJ1-4; D is possibly TRBD1 (6 bases). Germline-derived CDR1 and CDR2 are MNHEY and SMNVEV (reference sequence). V lost 7 bases and J 8 bases, leaving 17 bases between the germline ends. The CDR3 contains 14 residues. DNA for the CDR3: TGTGCCAGCACGGGGGGGGCCTCTGTGGAAAAACTGTTTTTT. Residues: CASTGGASVEKLFF.

In regard to this clonotype: A much larger clone lies a single base off, so this may be a read error. The V gene is TRBV2, the J gene TRBJ2-1; possibly TRBD1 or TRBD2 for D (5 bases each). This CDR3 is 15 amino acids long. Germline loops: CDR1 SNHLY, CDR2 FYNNEI. This CDR3 reads CASGDWLPGGNEQFF. In DNA, the CDR3 is TGTGCCAGCGGTGATTGGCTACCTGGGGGAAATGAGCAGTTCTTC.

In regard to this clonotype: A clone one base away is much larger, so this may be a read error. The rearrangement joins TRBV20-1 to TRBJ1-6, with 10 bases lining up with TRBD1. Germline loops: CDR1 DFQATT, CDR2 SNEGSKA (reference sequence). With V trimmed by 0 bases and J by 0 bases, 5 bases remained unmatched. This CDR3 is 18 amino acids long. CDR3 protein: CSARDRGQGFSYNSPLHF. DNA of the CDR3: TGCAGTGCTAGAGACCGGGGACAGGGGTTCTCCTATAATTCACCCCTCCACTTT.

On this clonotype itself: A much larger clone sits a single nucleotide away, making a read error possible. The gene calls are TRBV6-2 or TRBV6-3 and TRBJ2-6; unclear D gene. The CDR3 loop spans 15 amino acids. The germline CDR1 and CDR2 sequences are MNHEY and SVGEGT. The V end was cut by 2 bases, the J end by 1 base, with 6 bases between. CDR3 region: CASSYRVSGANVLTF. CDR3 coding DNA: TGTGCCAGCAGTTACAGGGTTTCTGGGGCCAACGTCCTGACTTTC.

This clonotype was counted many times. The chain has TRBV7-9 and TRBJ2-7, with TRBD2 matching 7 bases. The CDR3 loop spans 16 amino acids. Trimming removed 5 bases from V and 6 bases from J; junction bases left unmatched: 16. Per germline, CDR1 SEHNR and CDR2 FQNEAQ (reference sequence). In DNA, the CDR3 is TGTGCCAGCAGCCCCCCAAGCGGGGTCCCAACCGGCGAGCAGTACTTC. This gives the protein CASSPPSGVPTGEQYF.

This clonotype was picked up a small number of times. The chain joins TRBV3-1 to TRBJ1-2; 7 bases are shared with TRBD1. This CDR3 contains 15 residues. Per germline, CDR1 LGHDT and CDR2 YNNKEL (reference sequence). J was trimmed by 3 bases and V by 5 bases; bases with no gene match: 9. DNA for the CDR3: TGTGCCAGCAGCACCCTCGACACAGGGGACTATGGCTACACCTTC. Protein sequence: CASSTLDTGDYGYTF. The variable domain in full, with the rest retrieved from reference TRBV3-1 and TRBJ1-2, is DTAVSQTPKYLVTQMGNDKSIKCEQNLGHDTMYWYKQDSKKFLKIMFSYNNKELIINETVPNRFSPKSPDKAHLNLHINSLELGDSAVYFCASSTLDTGDYGYTFGSGTRLTVV.

The chain uses TRBV3-1 and TRBJ1-2; TRBD1 aligns across 10 bases. The CDR3 totals 14 residues. The J segment lost 7 bases and the V segment lost 4 bases, leaving 6 bases of the junction unmatched. Germline V gene lookup returns CDR1 LGHDT and CDR2 YNNKEL (reference sequence). CDR3 nucleotides: TGTGCCAGCAGCCCCGACAGGGGGCTGGGTGGCTACACCTTC. Translation: CASSPDRGLGGYTF.

The chain joins TRBV15 to TRBJ2-4; perhaps TRBD1 as D (6 bases). Germline assignment: CDR1 LNHNV and CDR2 YYDKDF (reference sequence). V shed 2 bases and J shed 1 base, with 15 bases lying between them. The CDR3 runs 17 residues. CDR3 nucleotides: TGTGCCACCAGCAGAACCGCCTGGACAGACGCCAAAAACATTCAGTACTTC. It specifies CATSRTAWTDAKNIQYF.

The sample holds many counts of this clonotype. The rearrangement uses TRBV29-1 and TRBJ1-5, with D unresolved. Germline V gene data show CDR1 as SQVTM and CDR2 as ANQGSEA. Trimming stripped 4 bases from V and 2 bases from J, with 15 bases between. This CDR3 is built from 15 residues. In DNA, the CDR3 is TGCAGCGTTGCGGACGGGGTAATGGGCAATCAGCCCCAGCATTTT. This encodes CSVADGVMGNQPQHF.

At least ten counts were recorded for this clonotype. The rearrangement links TRBV2 to TRBJ1-1; 8 bases map to TRBD1. J gave up 3 bases and V 7 bases, and 10 bases lay outside the gene matches. This CDR3 has 15 residues. In germline, CDR1 is SNHLY, CDR2 FYNNEI. CDR3 protein: CASIRDRSSDTEAFF. CDR3 nucleotides: TGTGCCAGCATCCGGGACAGGAGTAGTGACACTGAAGCTTTCTTT. The full variable domain, rest sourced from reference TRBV2 and TRBJ1-1, is EPEVTQTPSHQVTQMGQEVILRCVPISNHLYFYWYRQILGQKVEFLVSFYNNEISEKSEIFDDQFSVERPDGSNFTLKIRSTKLEDSAMYFCASIRDRSSDTEAFFGQGTRLTVV.

This clonotype occurred a few times. This sequence joins TRBV27 and TRBJ2-2; D is uncertain. Germline loops: CDR1 MNHEY, CDR2 SMNVEV (reference sequence). V was shortened by 3 bases and J by 0 bases, with 11 bases between the two germline ends. This CDR3 is built from 16 residues. This CDR3 reads CASSFFSGSNTGELFF. Here the CDR3 DNA reads TGTGCCAGCAGTTTTTTTTCTGGATCGAACACCGGGGAGCTGTTTTTT.

The chain has TRBV9 and TRBJ2-7; D might be TRBD2 (6 bases). V was cut by 0 bases and J by 3 bases, with 10 bases left in between. In germline, CDR1 is SGDLS, CDR2 YYNGEE. This CDR3 has 14 residues. CDR3 nucleotide sequence: TGTGCCAGCAGCGTAGGGGAGGTTTTCTACGAGCAGTACTTC. Its protein product is CASSVGEVFYEQYF.

This chain joins TRBV9 and TRBJ1-2, with 11 bases lining up with TRBD1. The CDR3 covers 16 residues. CDR1 is SGDLS and CDR2 is YYNGEE in the germline V gene. V was clipped by 1 base and J by 6 bases; unmatched bases: 8. The DNA of the CDR3 is TGTGCCAGCAGCGTAATCCCCGGGACAGGGGGTGATGGCTACACCTTC. Translation gives CASSVIPGTGGDGYTF.

Points on this clonotype: A much larger clone lies a single base off, so this may be a read error. J is TRBJ1-1 and V is TRBV7-9; no reliable D call. Trimming stripped 5 bases from V and 4 bases from J, with 17 bases between. CDR1 and CDR2 (germline): SEHNR, FQNEAQ (reference sequence). CDR3 length: 15 residues. The DNA for the CDR3 is TGTGCCAGCAGCAAAGTTGGCACCTCGATCACTGAAGCTTTCTTT. Encoded protein: CASSKVGTSITEAFF.

This clonotype was detected a few times. V and J are TRBV30 and TRBJ2-1; 13 bases align to TRBD2. Germline CDR1 GTSNPN, CDR2 SVGIG (reference sequence). The CDR3 runs to 18 residues. Germline trimming cut 4 bases from V and 4 bases from J; bases unmatched to any gene: 13. This CDR3 is CAWIAQWGTSGAYNEQFF. The CDR3 DNA reads TGTGCCTGGATAGCACAGTGGGGGACTAGCGGGGCGTACAATGAGCAGTTCTTC.

This clonotype was counted only a few times. Written as DNA, the CDR3 is TGTGCCATCAGTGATGTGACAGGACCATCCTACAATGAGCAGTTCTTC. Translation gives CAISDVTGPSYNEQFF. The genes are TRBV10-3 and TRBJ2-1, with D possibly matching TRBD1 (6 bases). V lost 3 bases and J lost 1, with 13 bases in between. Germline CDR1 is ENHRY and CDR2 is SYGVKD. The CDR3 runs to 16 residues.

The gene calls are TRBV9 and TRBJ2-2, with TRBD1 matching over 8 bases. V shed 4 bases, J shed 7 bases, and the junction held 9 bases outside the gene matches. This CDR3 has 15 residues. The germline V gene has CDR1 SGDLS and CDR2 YYNGEE. The DNA for the CDR3 is TGTGCCAGCAGCCCCACAGGGGGACGCAACGGGGAGCTGTTTTTT. Amino acids: CASSPTGGRNGELFF.

The chain combines TRBV7-8 with TRBJ2-1; TRBD2 is a possible D gene (6 bases). The CDR3 contains 15 residues. The V gene's germline CDR1 is SGHVS and CDR2 FQNEAQ. V was clipped by 6 bases and J by 3 bases, with 15 bases between them. CDR3: CASSRSGGYYNEQFF. The CDR3 nucleotides are TGTGCCAGCAGTCGTTCTGGGGGGTACTACAATGAGCAGTTCTTC.

This clonotype was detected ten times or more. The genes are TRBV5-1 and TRBJ2-7, with D tentatively TRBD1 (7 bases). Trimming took 0 bases from V and 2 from J, leaving 12 bases between them. Germline-derived CDR1 and CDR2 are SGHRS and YFSETQ. CDR3 length: 15 residues. CDR3 protein: CASSLAEGATYEQYF. In DNA form, the CDR3 reads TGCGCCAGCAGCTTGGCGGAGGGGGCCACCTACGAGCAGTACTTC.

There are a few counts of this clonotype. The rearrangement joins TRBV6-1 to TRBJ2-2, with 8 bases lining up with TRBD1. After removal of 7 bases from V and 5 bases from J, the junction contained 9 bases not matched to a gene. From germline, CDR1 is MNHNS and CDR2 SASEGT. The CDR3 is made up of 15 amino acids. CDR3 residues: CASTRGQGGTGELFF. CDR3 nucleotides: TGTGCCAGCACTAGAGGACAGGGAGGAACCGGGGAGCTGTTTTTT.

Details on this clonotype: A much larger clonotype is one base distant, so this may be a read error. The chain employs TRBV11-2 and TRBJ2-5; weak D call: TRBD2 (5 bases). Looked up from germline, CDR1 is SGHAT and CDR2 is FQNNGV. Trimming removed 5 bases from V and 6 bases from J, with 13 bases in between. This CDR3 has 13 amino acids. The CDR3 here is CASSPDAGQTQYF. CDR3 nucleotide sequence: TGTGCCAGCAGCCCTGACGCGGGCCAGACCCAGTACTTC.

This clonotype came up a few times. The chain employs TRBV10-3 and TRBJ1-6; 9 bases agree with TRBD1. Germline CDR1 and CDR2: ENHRY and SYGVKD. J gave up 7 bases and V 0 bases, and 4 bases lay outside the gene matches. CDR3 length: 16 residues. CDR3 in amino acids: CAISESTGGVNSPLHF. DNA of the CDR3: TGTGCCATCAGTGAGTCGACAGGGGGTGTGAATTCACCCCTCCACTTT.

This clonotype occurred many times. The rearrangement uses TRBV7-9 and TRBJ2-3, with D unclear. The germline V and J ends were trimmed by 5 bases and 1 base, with 10 bases remaining between them. The germline CDR1 and CDR2 sequences are SEHNR and FQNEAQ (reference sequence). CDR3 length: 14 amino acids. CDR3 amino acids: CASSLPIGTDTQYF. In DNA form, the CDR3 reads TGTGCCAGCAGCCTACCCATAGGCACAGATACGCAGTATTTT.